This entry lists 21 T cell receptor beta chains sequenced from one sample in a study of post-analysis software for immune sequencing data. These TCRs' antigens remain unknown. Study-level points and caveats: TRBV5-6, TRBV5-1 and TRBV20-1 were among four to six TRBV segments more frequent in patients than controls.

Researchers reported that TCR beta cDNA libraries carried unique molecular identifiers. MiXCR, applied by TCRdb to the PCR reads, yields one record per CDR3 protein. The repertoire holds about 560,000 distinct CDR3 sequences, with roughly 47% as singletons. Sequenced sample: blood. Receptors were obtained from a girl between 10 and 17 years old with multiple sclerosis.

This clonotype has just a few counts. J is TRBJ2-1 and V is TRBV20-1; TRBD2 agrees at 10 bases. The trim removed 1 base at V and 7 bases at J, leaving 7 bases unmatched. Germline CDR1 DFQATT, CDR2 SNEGSKA (reference sequence). The CDR3 is made up of 15 amino acids. The CDR3 region has the DNA TGCAGTGCTAGAGTGCCGGGACTAGCGAGGAATGAGCAGTTCTTC. Protein: CSARVPGLARNEQFF.

This chain connects TRBV5-1 to TRBJ2-1; perhaps D is TRBD1 or TRBD2 (7 bases each). The CDR3 spans 15 residues. V was trimmed by 0 bases and J by 5 bases, leaving 12 bases between them. Germline V gives CDR1 SGHRS, CDR2 YFSETQ. In DNA, the CDR3 is TGCGCCAGCAGCTTGGCCCCAGGGGGGGACAATGAGCAGTTCTTC. It encodes CASSLAPGGDNEQFF. The whole variable domain, filled in from reference TRBV5-1 and TRBJ2-1, reads KAGVTQTPRYLIKTRGQQVTLSCSPISGHRSVSWYQQTPGQGLQFLFEYFSETQRNKGNFPGRFSGRQFSNSRSEMNVSTLELGDSALYLCASSLAPGGDNEQFFGPGTRLTVL.

The J gene is TRBJ1-6, the V gene TRBV27; 9 nucleotides match TRBD1. After removal of 6 bases from V and 7 bases from J, the junction contained 7 bases not matched to a gene. This CDR3 is built from 15 residues. Germline values: CDR1 MNHEY, CDR2 SMNVEV (reference sequence). The CDR3 nucleotides read TGTGCCAGCAGCACCGGGACAGGGAGGAATTCACCCCTCCACTTT. Protein sequence: CASSTGTGRNSPLHF.

This clonotype showed up just a few times. This chain connects TRBV29-1 to TRBJ2-3; D is uncertain. The CDR3 has 12 residues. The germline gives CDR1 SQVTM, CDR2 ANQGSEA. Trimming shortened V by 3 bases and J by 0 bases, and 4 bases separated the two germline ends. The CDR3 DNA reads TGCAGCGTTGACGGGAGCACAGATACGCAGTATTTT. Protein product: CSVDGSTDTQYF.

This clonotype was picked up a small number of times. J is TRBJ2-7 and V is TRBV5-1, with 14 bases matching TRBD2. CDR1 and CDR2 (germline): SGHRS, YFSETQ. CDR3 length equals 17 residues. V was pared by 4 bases and J by 4 bases, with 10 bases of the junction left unmatched. CDR3 sequence (DNA): TGCGCCAGCAGCCCACGGACTAGCGGGGGGCCGTATTACGAGCAGTACTTC. It translates to CASSPRTSGGPYYEQYF.

This clonotype was seen ten or more times. V gene TRBV6-5 combines with J gene TRBJ2-7; D is undetermined. CDR3 length equals 10 residues. V shed 9 bases and J shed 8 bases, with 11 bases lying between them. CDR1 and CDR2 (germline): MNHEY, SVGAGI. The CDR3 here is CASFHEKQYF. CDR3 bases: TGTGCCAGTTTCCACGAGAAGCAGTACTTC.

This rearrangement joins TRBV7-2 to TRBJ2-7, with D perhaps TRBD2 (7 bases). The CDR3 runs to 13 residues. Trimming stripped 0 bases from V and 12 bases from J, with 15 bases between. Germline CDR1 SGHTA, CDR2 FQGNSA. CDR3 DNA sequence: TGTGCCAGCAGCTTAGCTCCTAGCGGCAGGGGGTACTTC. Protein: CASSLAPSGRGYF.

The sample holds one count of this clonotype. The V gene is TRBV6-5, the J gene TRBJ1-1; TRBD1 might be the D (5 bases). This CDR3 has 13 residues. V was cut by 4 bases and J by 8 bases, with 14 bases left in between. Germline CDR1 and CDR2: MNHEY and SVGAGI. CDR3 residues: CASSFDSEVEAFF. The DNA for the CDR3 is TGTGCCAGCAGTTTTGACAGCGAAGTCGAAGCTTTCTTT.

This sequence joins TRBV7-2 and TRBJ1-6, with a possible D match to TRBD1 (5 bases). The CDR3 contains 13 residues. Germline V gene sequence: CDR1 SGHTA, CDR2 FQGNSA. Trimming left V 6 bases short and J 6 bases short, with 9 bases between. Here the CDR3 reads CASSRQTNSPLHF. In DNA, the CDR3 is TGTGCCAGCAGTCGACAGACTAATTCACCCCTCCACTTT.

This clonotype was observed a handful of times. This chain joins TRBV12-3 or TRBV12-4 and TRBJ2-1; 10 bases match TRBD1. The CDR3 totals 16 residues. V gave up 4 bases and J gave up 0 bases; unmatched junction bases: 3. CDR3 coding DNA: TGTGCCAGCAGTTCCTGGGACAGGGGCTCCTACAATGAGCAGTTCTTC. It codes for CASSSWDRGSYNEQFF.

This chain uses TRBV5-1 with TRBJ2-1; TRBD2 aligns across 11 bases. From germline, CDR1 is SGHRS and CDR2 YFSETQ. V shed 2 bases and J 9 bases; nucleotides not matched to a gene: 7. The CDR3 consists of 15 residues. As DNA, the CDR3 is TGCGCCAGCAGCTTTAGCGGGAGGGCCTCCGGTGAGCAGTTCTTC. It translates to CASSFSGRASGEQFF.

This clonotype was recorded a few times. CDR3 DNA sequence: TGTGCCAGCAGCCCCGAACCGGGTACCTACGAGCAGTACTTC. This gives the protein CASSPEPGTYEQYF. The J gene is TRBJ2-7, the V gene TRBV4-2; D gene uncertain. Germline V gene sequence: CDR1 LGHNA, CDR2 YNFKEQ. V shed 4 bases and J shed 2 bases, with 12 bases lying between them. The CDR3 covers 14 residues.

This clonotype occurred many times. The V call is TRBV5-6, the J call TRBJ2-3; D is unresolved. V was cut by 1 base and J by 1 base, with 10 bases left in between. CDR1 and CDR2 from the germline V gene are SGHDT and YYEEEE. This CDR3 spans 15 amino acids. The CDR3 nucleotides are TGTGCCAGCAGCTTGCGTGGGCCTCGCACAGATACGCAGTATTTT. It encodes CASSLRGPRTDTQYF.

This chain joins TRBV9 and TRBJ1-5; D is uncertain. V gave up 0 bases and J gave up 4 bases, with 11 bases separating them. CDR3 size: 15 residues. Per germline, CDR1 SGDLS and CDR2 YYNGEE. DNA for the CDR3: TGTGCCAGCAGCGTAGATGAACAGACAAATCAGCCCCAGCATTTT. Translating gives CASSVDEQTNQPQHF. Based on the CDR3 plus reference TRBV9 and TRBJ1-5, the full variable domain is DSGVTQTPKHLITATGQRVTLRCSPRSGDLSVYWYQQSLDQGLQFLIQYYNGEERAKGNILERFSAQQFPDLHSELNLSSLELGDSALYFCASSVDEQTNQPQHFGDGTRLSIL.

This clonotype was recorded only once. The rearrangement links TRBV20-1 to TRBJ2-5; TRBD2 is a possible D gene (6 bases). The CDR3 is 16 residues long. CDR1 DFQATT and CDR2 SNEGSKA come from the germline V gene (reference sequence). Trimming shortened V by 3 bases and J by 3 bases, and 20 bases separated the two germline ends. The CDR3 bases are TGCAGTGCTAGCCCCCCAGGAGGGAGGCTAGAAGAGACCCAGTACTTC. Translation: CSASPPGGRLEETQYF.

This rearrangement joins TRBV27 to TRBJ2-5; possible D gene TRBD2, 6 bases. The CDR3 runs to 14 residues. Deletions cut 6 bases from V and 5 bases from J, with 16 bases between. CDR1 is MNHEY, CDR2 SMNVEV, per germline (reference sequence). DNA for the CDR3: TGTGCCAGCAGGGCCCTCCCGGAGGGGGAGACCCAGTACTTC. Protein: CASRALPEGETQYF.

The J gene is TRBJ2-1, the V gene TRBV7-9; the D gene is possibly TRBD2 (6 bases). The closer fit of TRBJ2-7 to the DNA end suggests the J call may be wrong. CDR3 length: 15 residues. In germline, CDR1 is SEHNR, CDR2 FQNEAQ (reference sequence). The CDR3 protein is CASSLSGGSYNEQYF. As DNA, the CDR3 is TGTGCCAGCAGCTTAAGTGGGGGGTCCTACAATGAGCAGTACTTC.

The sample holds a few counts of this clonotype. V gene TRBV13 combines with J gene TRBJ2-3; D ambiguous. CDR1 is PRHDT, CDR2 FYEKMQ, per germline (reference sequence). Deletions cut 3 bases from V and 1 base from J, with 11 bases between. This CDR3 has 15 amino acids. CDR3 nucleotide sequence: TGTGCCAGCAGCTTCCCCAGAACAGGCACAGATACGCAGTATTTT. Protein: CASSFPRTGTDTQYF.

V usage is TRBV6-1 and J usage is TRBJ2-5; 7 bases are shared with TRBD2. CDR3 length equals 14 residues. Germline V gene data show CDR1 as MNHNS and CDR2 as SASEGT. Germline trimming cut 7 bases from V and 5 bases from J; bases unmatched to any gene: 10. This CDR3 reads CASNQLAGEETQYF. The CDR3 region has the DNA TGTGCCAGCAACCAATTAGCGGGTGAGGAGACCCAGTACTTC.

The chain uses TRBV7-2 and TRBJ1-4, with D unresolved. Germline V gene lookup returns CDR1 SGHTA and CDR2 FQGNSA. This CDR3 has 15 residues. V lost 1 base to trimming and J lost 0 bases, with 6 bases between them. The CDR3 spells CASSLDRSTNEKLFF. DNA of the CDR3: TGTGCCAGCAGCTTAGACAGATCAACTAATGAAAAACTGTTTTTT. Full variable domain (remainder filled in from reference TRBV7-2 and TRBJ1-4): GAGVSQSPSNKVTEKGKDVELRCDPISGHTALYWYRQSLGQGLEFLIYFQGNSAPDKSGLPSDRFSAERTGGSVSTLTIQRTQQEDSAVYLCASSLDRSTNEKLFFGSGTQLSVL.

The rearrangement uses TRBV12-3 or TRBV12-4 and TRBJ2-7, with D possibly matching TRBD1 (7 bases). Trimming pared 7 bases from V and 4 bases from J, leaving 11 bases between. CDR3 length equals 12 residues. In nucleotides, the CDR3 is TGTGCCAGCACCCCAGGGGGGTACGAGCAGTACTTC. Its translation is CASTPGGYEQYF.